Listed below are T cell receptor beta chains from one sample, sequenced in a study of OX40 agonist ivuxolimab in advanced cancers. Only in-frame clones appear in the TCRdb table, and some are missing; sequencing was by immunoSEQ multiplex PCR. Of about 63,000 clones in the sample, 85% to 90% were seen once. The material was CD4+ or CD8+ T cells sorted from blood, obtained in a trial of the OX40 agonist ivuxolimab. These receptors were obtained from an adult with an advanced solid tumor such as melanoma, head and neck, liver or kidney cancer. The CDR3 runs from the conserved cysteine through the conserved F or W. D genes are given only for firm matches. Part of the rows lack a size; the others show once, few, many or a class for expanded clones.

V gene,D gene,J gene,clone size,CDR3 protein,CDR3 DNA
TRBV5-6,-,TRBJ2-7,once,CASSFGGAYEQYF,TGTGCCAGCAGCTTCGGCGGGGCTTACGAGCAGTACTTC
TRBV30,-,TRBJ1-1,-,CAWSALGTVNTEAFF,TGTGCCTGGTCGGCCCTCGGGACGGTCAACACTGAAGCTTTCTTT
TRBV27,TRBD1,TRBJ2-7,-,CASRDRVLSYEQYF,TGTGCCAGCAGGGACAGGGTCCTGTCCTACGAGCAGTACTTC
TRBV29-1,TRBD1,TRBJ2-2,-,CSVGDRDAGELFF,TGCAGCGTTGGGGACAGGGATGCCGGGGAGCTGTTTTTT
TRBV9,-,TRBJ2-2,once,CASSSRGLNTGELFF,TGTGCCAGCAGCTCGCGGGGTTTAAACACCGGGGAGCTGTTTTTT
TRBV11-2,TRBD1,TRBJ2-2,-,CASRRTGGGNTGELFF,TGTGCCAGCAGACGGACAGGGGGTGGGAACACCGGGGAGCTGTTTTTT
TRBV10-3,TRBD2,TRBJ2-3,-,CAASGVGDTQYF,TGTGCCGCGAGCGGGGTCGGAGATACGCAGTATTTT
TRBV4-2,TRBD2,TRBJ2-1,-,CASSQAGSGRARAEQFF,TGTGCCAGCAGCCAAGCGGGTAGCGGGAGGGCCAGGGCTGAGCAGTTCTTC
TRBV19,-,TRBJ1-4,-,CASRGPPSTNEKLFF,TGTGCCAGTCGGGGTCCCCCTTCAACTAATGAAAAACTGTTTTTT
TRBV5-6,-,TRBJ1-6,-,CASSWTASAGNSPLHF,TGTGCCAGCAGCTGGACAGCCTCGGCGGGTAATTCACCCCTCCACTTT
TRBV6-6,TRBD2,TRBJ2-7,-,CASSSGTSGSYEQYF,TGTGCCAGCAGTTCCGGGACTAGCGGTTCCTACGAGCAGTACTTC
TRBV4-3,-,TRBJ1-3,-,CASSQDSGPGNTIYF,TGCGCCAGCAGCCAAGACTCGGGGCCTGGAAACACCATATATTTT
TRBV7-9,-,TRBJ2-7,-,CASSRDKHYEQYF,TGTGCCAGCAGCCGGGACAAGCACTACGAGCAGTACTTC
TRBV6-6,-,TRBJ1-1,-,CASSYSRQSGAFF,TGTGCCAGCAGTTACTCCCGACAGAGTGGAGCTTTCTTT
TRBV27,-,TRBJ2-3,-,CASSPTVRGFTDTQYF,TGTGCCAGCAGTCCTACTGTGCGGGGCTTCACAGATACGCAGTATTTT
TRBV11-3,-,TRBJ2-2,-,CASSFQGPNTGELFF,TGTGCCAGCAGCTTTCAGGGCCCGAACACCGGGGAGCTGTTTTTT
TRBV11-2,TRBD2,TRBJ2-5,-,CASSSGLAGSGAQYF,TGTGCCAGCAGCTCCGGACTAGCGGGGTCCGGGGCCCAGTACTTC
TRBV6-5,TRBD1,TRBJ1-1,-,CASGTGGAGNTEAFF,TGTGCCAGCGGGACAGGGGGCGCGGGTAACACTGAAGCTTTCTTT